This T cell receptor (beta chain) was sequenced in a study of CD8 T cells in ankylosing spondylitis. This clonotype has at least ten counts. Antigen: not known. Study-level findings and limits: Reports say disease-linked clones showed up significantly more in matched ankylosing spondylitis synovial fluid. Characteristic of ankylosing spondylitis blood, it appeared, was a TCR beta motif comprising eight highly homologous variants.

MiXCR was run by TCRdb on the 5' RACE reads, yielding one entry per CDR3 protein. In the table there are roughly 180,000 distinct CDR3 sequences, 10% to 15% of which are singletons. The sequence was collected from a female donor with ankylosing spondylitis or in good health (not recorded which). Sequenced sample: blood, either unsorted or a sorted T cell fraction (not recorded which).

CDR3 protein: CSAGIAGTDTYEQYF. CDR3 sequence (DNA): TGCAGTGCCGGGATCGCCGGGACAGATACCTACGAGCAGTACTTC. The gene calls are TRBV20-1 and TRBJ2-7, with TRBD1 matching 7 bases. The CDR3 runs 15 residues. With V trimmed by 6 bases and J by 2 bases, 13 bases remained unmatched. Per the germline V gene, CDR1 is DFQATT and CDR2 is SNEGSKA (reference sequence).